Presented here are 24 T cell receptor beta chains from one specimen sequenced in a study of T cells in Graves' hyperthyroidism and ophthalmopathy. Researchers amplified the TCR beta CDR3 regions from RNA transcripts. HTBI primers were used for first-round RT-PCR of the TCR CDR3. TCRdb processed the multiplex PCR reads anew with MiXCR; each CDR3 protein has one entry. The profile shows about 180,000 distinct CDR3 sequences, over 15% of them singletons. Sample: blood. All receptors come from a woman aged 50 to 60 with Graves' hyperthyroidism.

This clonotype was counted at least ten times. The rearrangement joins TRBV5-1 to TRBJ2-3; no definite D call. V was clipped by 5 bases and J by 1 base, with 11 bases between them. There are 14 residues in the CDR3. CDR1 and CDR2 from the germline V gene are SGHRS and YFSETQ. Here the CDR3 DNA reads TGCGCCAGCAGGGCTTGGATCGGCACAGATACGCAGTATTTT. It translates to CASRAWIGTDTQYF. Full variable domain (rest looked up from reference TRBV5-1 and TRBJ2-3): KAGVTQTPRYLIKTRGQQVTLSCSPISGHRSVSWYQQTPGQGLQFLFEYFSETQRNKGNFPGRFSGRQFSNSRSEMNVSTLELGDSALYLCASRAWIGTDTQYFGPGTRLTVL.

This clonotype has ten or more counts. The CDR3 loop reads CAIRTLGSYTF. The DNA of the CDR3 is TGTGCCATCAGGACGCTGGGTAGCTACACCTTC. J is TRBJ1-2 and V is TRBV10-3, with D unresolved. CDR1 ENHRY and CDR2 SYGVKD come from the germline V gene. Trimming cost V 6 bases and J 9 bases, with 11 bases left between them. This CDR3 spans 11 amino acids.

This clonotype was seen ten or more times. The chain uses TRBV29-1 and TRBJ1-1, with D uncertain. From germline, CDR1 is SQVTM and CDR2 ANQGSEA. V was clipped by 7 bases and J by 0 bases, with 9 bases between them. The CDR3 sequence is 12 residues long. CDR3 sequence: CSAEGLNTEAFF. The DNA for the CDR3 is TGCAGCGCTGAGGGTTTGAACACTGAAGCTTTCTTT.

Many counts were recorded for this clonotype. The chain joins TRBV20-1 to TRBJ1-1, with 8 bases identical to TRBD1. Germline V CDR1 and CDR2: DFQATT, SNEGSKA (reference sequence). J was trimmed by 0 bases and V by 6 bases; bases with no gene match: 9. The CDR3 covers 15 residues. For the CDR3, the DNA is TGCAGTGCACTGAGGGAGGGACAGGTGAACACTGAAGCTTTCTTT. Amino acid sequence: CSALREGQVNTEAFF.

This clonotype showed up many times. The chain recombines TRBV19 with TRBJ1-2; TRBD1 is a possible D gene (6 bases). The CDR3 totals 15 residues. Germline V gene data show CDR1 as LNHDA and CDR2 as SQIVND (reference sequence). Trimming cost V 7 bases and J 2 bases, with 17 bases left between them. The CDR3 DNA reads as TGTGCCAGTACCGTTGGGGGCCCGGGGAACTATGGCTACACCTTC. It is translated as CASTVGGPGNYGYTF.

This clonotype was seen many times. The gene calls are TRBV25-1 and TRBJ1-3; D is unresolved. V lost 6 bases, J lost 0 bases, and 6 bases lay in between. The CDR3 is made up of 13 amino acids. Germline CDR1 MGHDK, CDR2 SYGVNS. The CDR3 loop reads CASRVGSGNTIYF. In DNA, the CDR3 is TGTGCCAGCAGGGTGGGCTCTGGAAACACCATATATTTT.

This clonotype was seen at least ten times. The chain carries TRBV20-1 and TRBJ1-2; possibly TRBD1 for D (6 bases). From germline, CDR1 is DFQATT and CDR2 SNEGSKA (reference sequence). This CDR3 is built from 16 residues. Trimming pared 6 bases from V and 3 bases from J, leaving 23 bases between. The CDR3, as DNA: TGCAGTGCCATCAAGAGGTGGGCAGGGGTAGACTATGGCTACACCTTC. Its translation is CSAIKRWAGVDYGYTF.

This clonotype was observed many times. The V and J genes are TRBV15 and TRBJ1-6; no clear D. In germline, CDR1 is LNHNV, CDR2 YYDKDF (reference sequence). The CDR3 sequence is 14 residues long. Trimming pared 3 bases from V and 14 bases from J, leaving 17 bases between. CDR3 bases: TGTGCCACCAGCAGTAACAGACCGGTCTCAACCCTCCACTTT. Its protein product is CATSSNRPVSTLHF.

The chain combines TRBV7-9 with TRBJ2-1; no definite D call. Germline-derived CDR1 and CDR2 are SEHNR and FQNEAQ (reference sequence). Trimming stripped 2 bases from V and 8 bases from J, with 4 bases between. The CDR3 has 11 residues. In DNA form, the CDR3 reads TGTGCCAGCAGCTTATACTATGAGCAGTTCTTC. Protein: CASSLYYEQFF.

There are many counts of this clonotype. In DNA, the CDR3 is TGTGCCAGCAGTCCCCGGACAGAGAACACTGAAGCTTTCTTT. Residues: CASSPRTENTEAFF. The chain employs TRBV27 and TRBJ1-1; D perhaps matches TRBD1 (6 bases). Trimming took 5 bases from V and 1 from J, leaving 11 bases between them. CDR3 length equals 14 residues. Germline V gene data show CDR1 as MNHEY and CDR2 as SMNVEV (reference sequence).

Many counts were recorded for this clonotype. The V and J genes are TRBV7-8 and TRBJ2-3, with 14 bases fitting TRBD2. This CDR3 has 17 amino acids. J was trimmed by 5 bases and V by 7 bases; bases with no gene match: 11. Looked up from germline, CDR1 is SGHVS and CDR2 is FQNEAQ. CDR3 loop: CASTTSRLAGGLDTQYF. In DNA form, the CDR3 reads TGTGCCAGCACCACCTCCCGACTAGCGGGGGGGCTAGATACGCAGTATTTT.

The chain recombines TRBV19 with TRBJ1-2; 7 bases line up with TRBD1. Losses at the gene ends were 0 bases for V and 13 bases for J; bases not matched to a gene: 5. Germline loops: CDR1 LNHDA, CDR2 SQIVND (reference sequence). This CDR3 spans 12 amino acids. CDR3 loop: CASSIDRGDITF. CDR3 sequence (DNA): TGTGCCAGTAGTATAGACAGGGGGGACATCACCTTC.

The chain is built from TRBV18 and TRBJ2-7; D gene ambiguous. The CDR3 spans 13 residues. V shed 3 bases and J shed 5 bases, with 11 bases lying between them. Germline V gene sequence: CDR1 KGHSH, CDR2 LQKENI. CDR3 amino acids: CASSPPHSNEQYF. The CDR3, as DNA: TGTGCCAGCTCACCTCCGCACAGTAACGAGCAGTACTTC.

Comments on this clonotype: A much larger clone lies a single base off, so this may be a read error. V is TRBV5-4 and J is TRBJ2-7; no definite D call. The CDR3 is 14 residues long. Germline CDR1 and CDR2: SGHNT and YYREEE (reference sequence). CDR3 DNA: TGTGCCGGCAGCTCCCCCCAAGGAGACTACGAGCAGTACTTC. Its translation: CAGSSPQGDYEQYF.

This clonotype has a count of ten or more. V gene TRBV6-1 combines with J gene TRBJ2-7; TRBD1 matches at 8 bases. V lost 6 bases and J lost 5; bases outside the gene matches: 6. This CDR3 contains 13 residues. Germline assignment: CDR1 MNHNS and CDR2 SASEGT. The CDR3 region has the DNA TGTGCCAGCAGACGACAGGGGAGCCACGAGCAGTACTTC. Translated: CASRRQGSHEQYF.

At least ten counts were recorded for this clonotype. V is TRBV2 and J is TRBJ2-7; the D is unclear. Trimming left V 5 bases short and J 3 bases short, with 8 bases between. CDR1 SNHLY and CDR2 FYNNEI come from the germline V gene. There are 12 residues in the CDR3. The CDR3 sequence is CASSPRYYEQYF. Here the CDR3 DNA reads TGTGCCAGCAGTCCAAGATACTACGAGCAGTACTTC. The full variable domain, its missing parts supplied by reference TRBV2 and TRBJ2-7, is EPEVTQTPSHQVTQMGQEVILRCVPISNHLYFYWYRQILGQKVEFLVSFYNNEISEKSEIFDDQFSVERPDGSNFTLKIRSTKLEDSAMYFCASSPRYYEQYFGPGTRLTVT.

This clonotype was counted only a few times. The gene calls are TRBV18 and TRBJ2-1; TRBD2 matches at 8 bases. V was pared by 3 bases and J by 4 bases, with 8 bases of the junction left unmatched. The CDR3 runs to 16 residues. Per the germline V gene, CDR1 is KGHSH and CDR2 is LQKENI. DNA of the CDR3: TGTGCCAGCTCACCCCGGACTAGCCCCGGATACAATGAGCAGTTCTTC. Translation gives CASSPRTSPGYNEQFF.

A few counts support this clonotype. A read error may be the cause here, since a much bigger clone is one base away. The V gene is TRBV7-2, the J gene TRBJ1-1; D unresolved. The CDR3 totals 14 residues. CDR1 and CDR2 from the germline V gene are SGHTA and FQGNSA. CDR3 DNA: TGTGCCAGCAACTTAGAGGGCACTAACACTGAAGCTTTCTTT. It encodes CASNLEGTNTEAFF. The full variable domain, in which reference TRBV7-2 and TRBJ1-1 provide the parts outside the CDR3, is GAGVSQSPSNKVTEKGKDVELRCDPISGHTALYWYRQSLGQGLEFLIYFQGNSAPDKSGLPSDRFSAERTGGSVSTLTIQRTQQEDSAVYLCASNLEGTNTEAFFGQGTRLTVV.

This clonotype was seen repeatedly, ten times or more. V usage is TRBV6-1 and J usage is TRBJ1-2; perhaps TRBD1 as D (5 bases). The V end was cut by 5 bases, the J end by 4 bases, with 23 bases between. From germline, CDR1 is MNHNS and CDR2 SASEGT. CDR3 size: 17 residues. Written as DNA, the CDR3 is TGTGCCAGCAGTTCTACTACCTGGGACTCGAGCCCCTATGGCTACACCTTC. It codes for CASSSTTWDSSPYGYTF.

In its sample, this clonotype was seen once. The CDR3 DNA follows: TGTGCCAGCAGTCCCGAGGGTGGGGTTCTGTTCTTC. Translated: CASSPEGGVLFF. The rearrangement uses TRBV25-1 and TRBJ2-1, with D perhaps TRBD2 (5 bases). This CDR3 region has 12 residues. CDR1 MGHDK and CDR2 SYGVNS come from the germline V gene. Between the trimmed V and J ends, which lost 5 bases and 15 bases, there was a span of 17 bases.

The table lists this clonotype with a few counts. CDR3 nucleotides: TGCAGTGCTAGAAGGGATGACAGGAGTTATGGCTACACCTTC. Its translation is CSARRDDRSYGYTF. This chain connects TRBV20-1 to TRBJ1-2; D is perhaps TRBD1 (6 bases). The CDR3 covers 14 residues. Germline-derived CDR1 and CDR2 are DFQATT and SNEGSKA (reference sequence). V gave up 2 bases and J gave up 5 bases, with 15 bases separating them.

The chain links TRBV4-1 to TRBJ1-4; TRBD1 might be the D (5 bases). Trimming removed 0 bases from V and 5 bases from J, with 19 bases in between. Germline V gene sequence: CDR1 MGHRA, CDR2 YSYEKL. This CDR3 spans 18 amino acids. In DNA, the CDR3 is TGCGCCAGCAGCCAAGAAACAAACAGGAAGGCCATCAATGAAAAACTGTTTTTT. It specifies CASSQETNRKAINEKLFF.

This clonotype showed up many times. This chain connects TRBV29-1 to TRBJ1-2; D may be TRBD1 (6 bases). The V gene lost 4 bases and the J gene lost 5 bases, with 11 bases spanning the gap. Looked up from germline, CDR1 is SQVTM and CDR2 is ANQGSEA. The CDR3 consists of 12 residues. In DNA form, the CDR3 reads TGCAGCGTTGTGGACAGCACATATGGCTACACCTTC. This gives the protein CSVVDSTYGYTF.

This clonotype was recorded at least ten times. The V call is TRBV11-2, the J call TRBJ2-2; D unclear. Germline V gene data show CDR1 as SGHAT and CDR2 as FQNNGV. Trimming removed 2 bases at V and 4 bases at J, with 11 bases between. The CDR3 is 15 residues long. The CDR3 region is CASSLRPRSTGELFF. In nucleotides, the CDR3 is TGTGCCAGCAGCTTACGCCCGCGATCCACCGGGGAGCTGTTTTTT.